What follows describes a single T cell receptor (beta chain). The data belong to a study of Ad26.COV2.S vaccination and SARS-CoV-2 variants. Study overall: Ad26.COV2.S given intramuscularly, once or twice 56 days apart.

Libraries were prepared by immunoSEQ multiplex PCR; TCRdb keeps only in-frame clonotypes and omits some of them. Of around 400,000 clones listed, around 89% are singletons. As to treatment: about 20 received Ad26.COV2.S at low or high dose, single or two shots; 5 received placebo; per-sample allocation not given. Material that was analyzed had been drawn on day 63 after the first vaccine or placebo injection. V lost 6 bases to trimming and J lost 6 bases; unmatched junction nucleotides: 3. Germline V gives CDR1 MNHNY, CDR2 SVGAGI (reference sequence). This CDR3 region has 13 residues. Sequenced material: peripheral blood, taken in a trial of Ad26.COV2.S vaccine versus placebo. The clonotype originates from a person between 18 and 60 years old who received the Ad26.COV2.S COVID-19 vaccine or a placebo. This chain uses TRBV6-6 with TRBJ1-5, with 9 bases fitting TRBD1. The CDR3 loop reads CASSGQGSQPQHF. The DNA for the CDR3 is TGTGCCAGCAGCGGACAGGGGAGTCAGCCCCAGCATTTT.